Included here is one T cell receptor (beta chain) sequence, with context. Its antigen is undetermined. These data originate in a study of cytomegalovirus exposure and HLA in healthy donors. Overall study results and limits: Investigators reported 164 TCR beta chains as tied to cytomegalovirus. By a later analysis, the bulk of CMV-associated TCR beta chains appeared HLA-restricted. In the analysis, some V segments, TRBV6-2 and TRBV6-3 included, were excluded as indistinguishable.

The germline gives CDR1 SGHTA, CDR2 FQGNSA. This CDR3 contains 15 residues. J gave up 3 bases and V 3 bases, and 5 bases lay outside the gene matches. The PCR contained 60 Vbeta and 13 Jbeta primers. How the authors handled the data: Among the unique TCR beta chains that a later analysis counted, about 81 million in all, approximately 12 million were shared. Repertoires were generated with immunoSEQ multiplex PCR, while TCRdb's copy carries only in-frame clones and drops some. V and J calls and clone size follow that table, whereas D and trimming were derived from the DNA. The repertoire holds around 140,000 clones, with 74% as singletons.

The chain combines TRBV7-2 with TRBJ1-2; 9 nucleotides line up with TRBD1. Sequencing used PBMCs. The receptor was isolated from a male donor in good health and CMV-seronegative. The CDR3 nucleotides are TGTGCCAGCAGCTTCCGGAGACAGGGGGACTATGGCTACACCTTC. It yields the protein CASSFRRQGDYGYTF.